One sample yielded the 5 T cell receptor beta chains listed below, sequenced in a study of tumor and adjacent non-tumor tissue in lung cancer. A modified ARM-PCR protocol with three rounds of nested PCR amplified TCRbeta. MiXCR, applied by TCRdb to the multiplex PCR reads, yields one record per CDR3 protein. The table includes nearly 50,000 distinct CDR3 sequences, roughly 60% detected once. The template was RNA from unsorted bulk tissue. This non-tumor lung sample came from over 3 cm beyond the tumor edge. The specimen was distant non-tumor lung tissue. Every receptor here comes from a woman aged 70-85 years with non-small cell lung cancer.

Note on this clonotype: Being one base from a much bigger clone, this may be a read error. The gene calls are TRBV21-1 and TRBJ2-6. TRBV21-1 is a pseudogene segment. CDR3 length: 18 residues. The CDR3 loop is CASSKVIGSRSGANVLTF. The CDR3 DNA sequence: TGTGCCAGCAGCAAAGTGATCGGCAGCCGCTCTGGGGCCAACGTCCTGACTTTC.

Regarding this clonotype: Lacking the conserved final phenylalanine or tryptophan, this CDR3 likely reflects a read error. The chain carries TRBV6-1 and TRBJ1-3; D gene unclear. The V and J ends lost 4 bases and 4 bases respectively, with 11 bases between them. The CDR3 runs 14 residues. Germline V lookup: CDR1 MNHNS, CDR2 SASEGT. The CDR3 sequence is CASSVQLSGNTIYL. As DNA, the CDR3 is TGTGCCAGCAGTGTACAGCTCTCAGGAAACACCATATATCTT.

On this clonotype: One end of the junction varies from germline; a read error may be responsible. The genes are TRBV11-2 and TRBJ1-2; no clear D gene. Germline loops: CDR1 SGHAT, CDR2 FQNNGV. The CDR3 is 15 residues long. CDR3 residues: CASSLGPETKYGYTF. CDR3 bases: TGTGCCAGCAGCTTAGGGCCGGAAACCAAGTATGGCTATACCTTC. Full variable domain (missing parts from reference TRBV11-2 and TRBJ1-2): EAGVAQSPRYKIIEKRQSVAFWCNPISGHATLYWYQQILGQGPKLLIQFQNNGVVDDSQLPKDRFSAERLKGVDSTLKIQPAKLEDSAVYLCASSLGPETKYGYTFGSGTRLTVV.

As for this clonotype: At one boundary the junction diverges from the germline segment, which might be a read error. This chain connects TRBV11-2 to TRBJ2-1; 8 nucleotides agree with TRBD2. The length of the CDR3 is 15 residues. In germline, CDR1 is SGHAT, CDR2 FQNNGV. Here the CDR3 reads CASSPGTSGLNEHFF. CDR3 bases: TGTGCCAGCAGCCCCGGGACTAGTGGCCTTAATGAGCACTTCTTC.

Note on this clonotype: A much larger clone sits a single nucleotide away, making a read error possible. V usage is TRBV20-1 and J usage is TRBJ1-5, with TRBD1 matching over 8 bases. Germline loops: CDR1 DFQATT, CDR2 SNEGSKA (reference sequence). This CDR3 contains 14 residues. The DNA of the CDR3 is TGCAGTGTTAGAAGGACAGGGTGGTATCAGCCCCAGCATTTT. Translating gives CSVRRTGWYQPQHF.